This TCR beta chain derives from a study of cytomegalovirus exposure and HLA in healthy donors. General observations from the study: The majority of CMV-associated TCR beta chains were reported as apparently HLA-restricted in a later analysis.

The CDR3 has 13 amino acids. The V end lost 3 bases, the J end lost 7 bases, and 10 bases lay between the germline ends. Germline CDR1 and CDR2: LNHDA and SQIVND (reference sequence). The PCR ran on 60 Vbeta and 13 Jbeta primers. TCRdb keeps only in-frame clones here, not all; method: immunoSEQ multiplex PCR. The profile shows 70,000 to 100,000 clones, under 80% of them singletons. A remark on this clone: The target antigen is unknown.

The chain carries TRBV19 and TRBJ1-5; D gene uncertain. The receptor comes from a woman between 50 and 59 years old in good health and CMV-seropositive. Sequencing was carried out using PBMCs. The CDR3 spells CASSILSGQPQHF. The CDR3 DNA follows: TGTGCCAGTAGTATTCTCTCGGGACAGCCCCAGCATTTT.